Listed below are T cell receptor beta chains from one sample, sequenced in a study of blood T cell repertoires in COVID-19. The method was immunoSEQ multiplex PCR; TCRdb's version includes in-frame clones alone and lacks a portion of them. This table holds about 52,000 clones, roughly nine tenths found once. The sequencing sample was made of peripheral blood. The receptors come from a man older than 75 with active or convalescent COVID-19. The CDR3 runs from the conserved cysteine through the conserved F or W. Fields, in order: D gene, V gene, J gene, clone size, CDR3 protein, CDR3 DNA. The D gene is left open where the match is weak. Only part of the rows carry a size: once, few, many, or a class if the clone is expanded.

D gene: .
V gene: TRBV9
J gene: TRBJ1-2
clone size: few
CDR3 protein: CASSVATRQGPANYGYTF
CDR3 DNA: TGTGCCAGCAGCGTAGCTACTCGTCAGGGCCCGGCTAACTATGGCTACACCTTC

D gene: TRBD1
V gene: TRBV9
J gene: TRBJ2-1
clone size: .
CDR3 protein: CASSETGTGGWNEQFF
CDR3 DNA: TGTGCCAGCAGTGAAACCGGGACAGGTGGATGGAATGAGCAGTTCTTC

D gene: TRBD1
V gene: TRBV19
J gene: TRBJ1-1
clone size: .
CDR3 protein: CASSPTGEGTEAFF
CDR3 DNA: TGTGCCAGTAGCCCGACAGGGGAGGGAACTGAAGCTTTCTTT

D gene: .
V gene: TRBV25-1
J gene: TRBJ2-5
clone size: .
CDR3 protein: CASSDSFERGTETQYF
CDR3 DNA: TGTGCCAGCAGTGATTCATTTGAAAGGGGGACGGAGACCCAGTACTTC

D gene: .
V gene: TRBV30
J gene: TRBJ1-1
clone size: .
CDR3 protein: CAWRDTGNTEAFF
CDR3 DNA: TGTGCCTGGAGGGACACTGGGAACACTGAAGCTTTCTTT

D gene: TRBD2
V gene: TRBV28
J gene: TRBJ2-5
clone size: .
CDR3 protein: CASARTSGGLGGTQYF
CDR3 DNA: TGTGCCAGCGCCCGGACTAGCGGGGGGCTGGGGGGGACCCAGTACTTC

D gene: .
V gene: TRBV7-2
J gene: TRBJ1-5
clone size: .
CDR3 protein: CASSLGWSGVGQPQHF
CDR3 DNA: TGTGCCAGCAGCCTAGGGTGGTCAGGGGTGGGGCAGCCCCAGCATTTT

D gene: .
V gene: TRBV2
J gene: TRBJ2-7
clone size: .
CDR3 protein: CASMRNYEQYF
CDR3 DNA: TGTGCCAGCATGAGGAACTACGAGCAGTACTTC

D gene: TRBD1
V gene: TRBV10-3
J gene: TRBJ2-6
clone size: .
CDR3 protein: CAIRGTGGAAGANVLTF
CDR3 DNA: TGTGCCATCAGGGGGACAGGGGGCGCGGCTGGGGCCAACGTCCTGACTTTC

D gene: TRBD2
V gene: TRBV7-8
J gene: TRBJ2-7
clone size: once
CDR3 protein: CASSQARTSWYEQYF
CDR3 DNA: TGTGCCAGCAGCCAAGCCAGGACTAGCTGGTACGAGCAGTACTTC

D gene: .
V gene: TRBV5-1
J gene: TRBJ1-2
clone size: .
CDR3 protein: CASSLAEGANYGYTF
CDR3 DNA: TGCGCCAGCAGCTTGGCTGAGGGGGCTAACTATGGCTACACCTTC

D gene: .
V gene: TRBV5-8
J gene: TRBJ1-5
clone size: once
CDR3 protein: CASSFLVGGGQPQHF
CDR3 DNA: TGTGCCAGCAGCTTTTTAGTGGGGGGTGGCCAGCCCCAGCATTTT

D gene: TRBD1
V gene: TRBV7-2
J gene: TRBJ1-6
clone size: .
CDR3 protein: CASSIIDRGSPLHF
CDR3 DNA: TGTGCCAGCAGCATAATAGACAGGGGCTCACCCCTCCACTTT

D gene: TRBD1
V gene: TRBV19
J gene: TRBJ1-1
clone size: .
CDR3 protein: CASSADRGGLNTEAFF
CDR3 DNA: TGTGCCAGTAGTGCAGACAGGGGAGGCCTGAACACTGAAGCTTTCTTT

D gene: TRBD1
V gene: TRBV10-2
J gene: TRBJ1-2
clone size: .
CDR3 protein: CASSEAGTGIYGYTF
CDR3 DNA: TGCGCCAGCAGTGAGGCCGGGACAGGGATCTATGGCTACACCTTC

D gene: TRBD1
V gene: TRBV7-6
J gene: TRBJ1-2
clone size: .
CDR3 protein: CASSVGTGDYGYTF
CDR3 DNA: TGTGCCAGCAGCGTAGGGACAGGGGATTATGGCTACACCTTC

D gene: TRBD1
V gene: TRBV5-1
J gene: TRBJ1-2
clone size: .
CDR3 protein: CASSSTGSGNYGYTF
CDR3 DNA: TGCGCCAGCAGCTCGACAGGGTCGGGTAACTATGGCTACACCTTC

D gene: TRBD1
V gene: TRBV23-1
J gene: TRBJ1-3
clone size: .
CDR3 protein: CASSGTGYALSGNTIYF
CDR3 DNA: TGCGCCAGCAGCGGGACAGGTTATGCCCTCTCTGGAAACACCATATATTTT

D gene: .
V gene: TRBV6-5
J gene: TRBJ2-5
clone size: .
CDR3 protein: CASSYGQGTQYF
CDR3 DNA: TGTGCCAGCAGTTACGGCCAGGGGACCCAGTACTTC

D gene: TRBD1
V gene: TRBV5-3
J gene: TRBJ2-7
clone size: .
CDR3 protein: CARSLGPQDRVGREQYF
CDR3 DNA: TGTGCCAGAAGCTTGGGGCCCCAGGACAGGGTGGGGCGCGAGCAGTACTTC

D gene: TRBD2
V gene: TRBV7-3
J gene: TRBJ2-7
clone size: .
CDR3 protein: CASSLGGGVRYEQYF
CDR3 DNA: TGTGCCAGCAGCTTGGGCGGGGGAGTCCGGTACGAGCAGTACTTC

D gene: .
V gene: TRBV5-1
J gene: TRBJ2-4
clone size: .
CDR3 protein: CASSLAVSAKNIQYF
CDR3 DNA: TGCGCCAGCAGCTTGGCAGTATCTGCCAAAAACATTCAGTACTTC

D gene: .
V gene: TRBV4-1
J gene: TRBJ1-2
clone size: .
CDR3 protein: CASSQVKRAPPGYTF
CDR3 DNA: TGCGCCAGCAGCCAAGTTAAGAGGGCCCCCCCAGGCTACACCTTC

D gene: .
V gene: TRBV19
J gene: TRBJ1-3
clone size: once
CDR3 protein: CASSIGLRSSGNTIYF
CDR3 DNA: TGTGCCAGTAGTATTGGTTTGAGGAGCTCTGGAAACACCATATATTTT

D gene: TRBD1
V gene: TRBV6-2/TRBV6-3
J gene: TRBJ1-5
clone size: .
CDR3 protein: CASSYSTSGTVVSYSNQPQHF
CDR3 DNA: TGTGCCAGCAGTTACTCCACATCGGGGACAGTAGTTTCCTATAGCAATCAGCCCCAGCATTTT

D gene: .
V gene: TRBV5-6
J gene: TRBJ2-3
clone size: once
CDR3 protein: CASSLQGLGDTQYF
CDR3 DNA: TGTGCCAGCAGCTTACAGGGCCTGGGGGATACGCAGTATTTT

D gene: TRBD1
V gene: TRBV28
J gene: TRBJ2-7
clone size: .
CDR3 protein: CASRTGQGGTYEQYF
CDR3 DNA: TGTGCCAGCAGGACTGGACAGGGGGGAACCTACGAGCAGTACTTC

D gene: .
V gene: TRBV5-4
J gene: TRBJ1-5
clone size: .
CDR3 protein: CASSLIGVAGNQPQHF
CDR3 DNA: TGTGCCAGCAGCTTGATCGGGGTTGCTGGCAATCAGCCCCAGCATTTT

D gene: .
V gene: TRBV6-1
J gene: TRBJ2-7
clone size: once
CDR3 protein: CASSDLLGGLTEQYF
CDR3 DNA: TGTGCCAGCAGTGATCTTCTGGGGGGACTTACTGAGCAGTACTTC

D gene: TRBD1
V gene: TRBV28
J gene: TRBJ1-2
clone size: .
CDR3 protein: CASSPQGQGNYGYTF
CDR3 DNA: TGTGCCAGCAGTCCTCAGGGACAGGGGAACTATGGCTACACCTTC

D gene: TRBD2
V gene: TRBV2
J gene: TRBJ2-5
clone size: .
CDR3 protein: CASRRSSGGAYQETQYF
CDR3 DNA: TGTGCCAGCAGGCGGTCTAGCGGGGGGGCTTACCAAGAGACCCAGTACTTC

D gene: .
V gene: TRBV28
J gene: TRBJ2-5
clone size: .
CDR3 protein: CASGTSVEAQYF
CDR3 DNA: TGTGCCAGCGGCACCTCGGTTGAGGCCCAGTACTTC

D gene: TRBD1
V gene: TRBV7-9
J gene: TRBJ2-1
clone size: .
CDR3 protein: CASSLQSGTGRNNEQFF
CDR3 DNA: TGTGCCAGCAGCCTTCAAAGTGGGACAGGGCGAAACAATGAGCAGTTCTTC

D gene: TRBD1
V gene: TRBV7-9
J gene: TRBJ2-7
clone size: .
CDR3 protein: CASSTGQGWNEQYF
CDR3 DNA: TGTGCCAGCAGCACTGGACAGGGTTGGAACGAGCAGTACTTC

D gene: TRBD1
V gene: TRBV28
J gene: TRBJ2-7
clone size: .
CDR3 protein: CASTDRGQSFEQYF
CDR3 DNA: TGTGCCAGCACCGACAGGGGTCAGAGTTTCGAGCAGTACTTC

D gene: TRBD2
V gene: TRBV30
J gene: TRBJ2-5
clone size: .
CDR3 protein: CAWSSLAGGVETQYF
CDR3 DNA: TGTGCCTGGAGTTCGCTAGCGGGGGGGGTAGAGACCCAGTACTTC

D gene: .
V gene: TRBV19
J gene: TRBJ2-7
clone size: .
CDR3 protein: CASSITAGSSYEQYF
CDR3 DNA: TGTGCCAGTAGTATCACCGCCGGGAGCTCCTACGAGCAGTACTTC